This T cell receptor beta chain is from a study of cytomegalovirus exposure and HLA in healthy donors (dated by TCRdb to the late 2010s). About the investigation overall: An earlier analysis of roughly 500 of the donors reported approximately 300 Gb of sequence data and 100 million to 120 million unique TCR beta sequences obtained from around 180 million T cells. Rather than drawing on any new phenotypic data, the later analysis identified candidate immune exposures from TCR beta sequences and the way those sequences occurred across donors. Alongside the repertoire data, information on donor age, sex, ethnicity and CMV serostatus was compiled. An earlier analysis of 500 to 650 of the donors applied high-throughput TCR beta sequencing to assess whether each TCR beta V gene segment acted as functional or pseudogenic. A handful of DR-DQ haplotypes were handled as single units for association and clustering because linkage in the cohort was strong. Using immunosequencing, the study profiled T cell repertoires from about 650 subjects and related those repertoires to cytomegalovirus serostatus. Around 320 gigabases of sequencing data and 70 million to 100 million unique TCR sequences were included in an early release covering roughly 600 HLA-typed donors. In a later analysis, previously published TCR beta repertoires from 550 to 700 donors were re-analyzed and high-resolution HLA genotyping was added so that TCR occurrence patterns could be studied. To predict cytomegalovirus infection status, the study brought together high-throughput TCR immunosequencing, statistical association of individual TCRs with disease status, and machine learning. Across 398 genotyped donors of the cohort, an average of about 200,000 unique TCR beta nucleotide sequences per donor were sequenced, and approximately 19% of those sequences were non-productive. Besides the first cohort of some 670 subjects, a separate validation cohort made up of over 100 different subjects was used. Of the 300 to 500 genotyped donors, 80% to 90% were placed in the genetic ancestry cluster associated with self-reported Caucasian donors. Genome-wide SNP genotypes for about three fifths of the roughly 700 donors were used in a later genetic analysis, which treated that subset as a discovery cohort. Typing coverage differed by locus: A, B, C, DRB1 and DQB1 were typed in roughly 620-630 donors, DQA1 in 522, DPA1 in 606, and DPB1 in approximately 450. The study aimed to test whether cataloging public T cell receptors could reveal signatures of past pathogen exposure. All discovery cohort repertoires had been generated using a single sequencing platform. Both class I and class II loci were covered by HLA typing, at four-digit resolution.

Library preparation was by the immunoSEQ multiplex PCR assay. A mixture of 60 forward primers for TCR Vbeta segments and 13 reverse primers for TCR Jbeta segments was used in the multiplex PCR. The CDR3 region of rearranged TCR beta genes was amplified from genomic DNA by a multiplex PCR assay. The Illumina HiSeq System was used to sequence the amplified TCR beta libraries as 87-base-pair reads. In the paper's pipeline: In a later analysis, tens of millions of unique TCR beta chains were counted across the roughly 610 repertoires, and roughly 11 million of these chains were shared by at least two donors. A nearest-neighbor algorithm error-corrected the raw reads and collapsed the reads into unique sequences, merging closely related sequences to remove PCR and sequencing errors. CDR3 sequences were aligned to IMGT reference sequences to assign V, D and J gene segments. Each retained sequence needed at least a six-nucleotide match to both a V gene segment and a J gene segment. A rearrangement was called productive if the CDR3 had no stop codons and remained in frame with V and J, and every other rearrangement was called non-productive. CDR3 was defined according to IMGT convention as the region running from the second conserved V-encoded cysteine to the conserved J-encoded phenylalanine. The earlier analysis of about 560 of the donors excluded any sequence lacking an unambiguous match to a single V gene segment. An earlier analysis of several hundred of the donors called V segments functional above 56.7% productive rearrangements and segregating when the between-donor standard deviation exceeded 5%. To diagnose cytomegalovirus status from the catalog of TCR beta chain sequences, a statistical classification framework was built. In a later analysis, V and J genes were assigned by comparing TCR nucleotide sequences against IMGT/GENE-DB human TR gene sequences. The TCRdist pipeline was used in a later analysis to assign CDR3 sequences and most-parsimonious VDJ recombination scenarios. A later analysis defined each TCR beta chain by its CDR3 amino acid sequence plus V-gene family, and excluded reads lacking a unique V-gene family. A later analysis removed 592 highly shared, low-generation-probability nucleotide sequences to deal with suspected cross-contamination and a sequencing artifact. A later analysis calculated a clonal expansion index for each public chain from normalized within-repertoire ranks of inferred template counts. A later analysis computed generation probabilities with a VDJ recombination model fitted to out-of-frame rearrangements, and checked the results against IGoR. Hypergeometric tests were used in a later analysis to score TCR-TCR, TCR-HLA and TCR-CMV co-occurrence, with a repertoire-size bias correction applied to the TCR pairs. False discovery rates were estimated in a later analysis by permuting HLA or CMV assignments 20 times. In a later analysis, co-occurring TCRs were grouped using DBSCAN, with TCRdist sequence similarity added in when clustering inside HLA-allele-positive subsets. Co-occurrence clustering excluded repertoires with fewer than 30,000 or more than 120,000 public chains, plus five with anomalous nucleotide sharing. Not all clones reach the TCRdb copy of this immuneACCESS table, which keeps in-frame sequences only. Checked studies attribute under half of the gap to unresolved V genes and leave the rest unexplained. V, J and clone size derive from that table, while D and trimming were established from the DNA sequence. The sample yields approximately 61,000 clones; about 84% were counted once. The top ten constitute about 8% of the sample.

Results and caveats for the whole study, not just this receptor: Most TCR sequences were seen in very few donors, while some public TCRs were found in many individuals. The study gave a list of some 150 TCR beta chains associated with cytomegalovirus. An association between a missense DCLRE1C variant and V-gene and J-gene trimming of TCR beta chains was found in a later genetic analysis and replicated in an independent cohort. The cohort was sequenced for TCR beta chains only, and without alpha or paired-chain data the features that could be detected were limited. Because HLA typing was missing for some donors at each locus, association tests included only the typed subset. Some IMGT-functional V segments, including TRBV6-2 and TRBV6-3, could not be told apart with the 87-base-pair reads, so those segments were excluded. The presence/absence analyses assumed that sequencing depth was roughly uniform across donors, and that assumption may not be true. Three of the identified cytomegalovirus-associated TCR beta chains were confirmed in vitro to be specific for cytomegalovirus antigens. In a later analysis, several top co-occurrence clusters were reported to appear linked to parvovirus B19, influenza, CMV and Epstein-Barr virus. According to a later genetic analysis, donors in an Asian-associated ancestry cluster had fewer N-insertions in productive TCRs than the approximately 670-donor mean. A further reported finding was that TCR beta sequences accurately predicted the HLA-A and HLA-B alleles for most subjects in the first cohort. A cluster of highly shared sequence variants was judged likely to represent a technical artifact of the sequencing pipeline. Because counts were too low, approximately 18 rarely observed V segments, including chromosome 9 orphons, were excluded from the earlier analysis of some 540 of the donors. A later analysis associated 15,000 to 20,000 TCR beta sequences with specific HLA alleles at a false discovery rate of 0.05. In an earlier analysis of some 640 of the donors, most TCR beta V segments were observed in productive rearrangements about 90% or about 30% of the time, broadly matching IMGT annotations. In a later analysis, HLA-associated TCR beta chains were found to be more clonally expanded and to have lower generation probabilities than equally common non-associated chains. Most CMV-associated TCR beta chains appeared to be HLA-restricted in a later analysis, and the HLA associations seemed to be driven largely by CMV exposure. The only immune exposure information available for the cohort was CMV serostatus. Linkage disequilibrium might explain the correlated functional status among segregating V segments, but an unknown experimental factor could not be ruled out. In a later analysis, the rate of TCR association differed among HLA loci, with DRB1 alleles having the most associated TCRs and HLA-C alleles having the fewest. According to the authors, the approach could potentially be generalized to other disease states and immunological phenotypes. Assigning TCR associations to individual alleles was difficult when HLA alleles, especially DR and DQ, strongly co-occurred. Cytomegalovirus status was reported to be diagnosed by the classifier with high specificity and sensitivity in both the original and validation cohorts.

Note on this clone: Its binding antigen is unknown. No qualities accompany the bases; no much larger clone lies one base away.

After removal of 5 bases from V and 6 bases from J, the junction retains 6 bases not matched to a gene. Reading from cysteine to phenylalanine, the CDR3 counts 13 amino acids. The DNA shown is the 39-base CDR3, in frame from base 1. CDR1 and CDR2, looked up from the germline V gene, are WSHSY and SAAADI. The cohort comprised around 690 healthy bone marrow donors. At the time of sampling, all cohort members were nominally healthy, though unrecorded immune exposures were likely present. The donor tested CMV seropositive and was one of the 289 seropositive cohort members. Each donor provided a peripheral blood sample, and peripheral blood mononuclear cells were used for TCR beta sequencing. Genomic DNA extraction from the blood cell samples was performed with the Qiagen DNeasy Blood Extraction Kit.

The origin of this receptor is a man younger than 35 in good health and CMV-seropositive. Material for sequencing was PBMCs. The chain was built from TRBV10-2 and TRBJ1-1, with 7 middle bases fitting TRBD1. The sequenced DNA: TGCGCCAGCAGTAGACAGGGTTGGGCTGAAGCTTTCTTT. This gives the protein CASSRQGWAEAFF.